This TCR beta chain was documented in a study of CD8+CD57+ T cells in acquired aplastic anemia. Across the study: On average, sorted CD4+ and CD8+ cells gave 3 to 3.5 ug of DNA.

Genomic DNA served as template for TCR beta VDJ and CDR3 profiling. TCRdb re-called the reads through MiXCR, storing one row per CDR3 protein. The sample has 150,000 to 200,000 distinct CDR3 sequences, roughly half seen once. The CDR3 length is 12 residues. Between the trimmed V and J ends, which lost 2 bases and 7 bases, there was a span of 8 bases. Germline CDR1 reads SEHNR; CDR2 reads FQNEAQ (reference sequence). Study-level results: Found in both controls and patients were about 30 CD8+ CDR3 sequences.

Selection for sequencing was limited to patients who had shown CD8+CD57+ cell expansion by flow cytometry. This clonotype was detected many times. Antigen: not known. This sequence originates from a human donor with aplastic anemia. The V call is TRBV7-9, the J call TRBJ1-1; D is undetermined. Sequencing was performed on sorted CD4+, CD8+, or CD8+CD57+ T cells (not recorded which) from PBMCs. CDR3 amino acids: CASSLSNGEAFF. As DNA, the CDR3 is TGTGCCAGCAGCTTATCTAACGGTGAAGCTTTCTTT.